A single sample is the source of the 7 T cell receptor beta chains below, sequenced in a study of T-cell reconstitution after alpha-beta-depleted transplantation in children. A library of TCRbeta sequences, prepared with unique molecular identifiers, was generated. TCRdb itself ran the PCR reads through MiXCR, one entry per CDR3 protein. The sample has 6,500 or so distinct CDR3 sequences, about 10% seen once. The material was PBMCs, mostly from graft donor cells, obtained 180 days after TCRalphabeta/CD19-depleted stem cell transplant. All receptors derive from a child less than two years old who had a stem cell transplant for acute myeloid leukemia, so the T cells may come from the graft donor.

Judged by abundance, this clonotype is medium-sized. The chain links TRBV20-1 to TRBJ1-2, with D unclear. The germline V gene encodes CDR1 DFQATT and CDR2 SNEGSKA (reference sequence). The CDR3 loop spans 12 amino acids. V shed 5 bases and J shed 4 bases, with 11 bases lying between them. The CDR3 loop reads CSAFKDGYGYTF. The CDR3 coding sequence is TGCAGTGCTTTTAAGGACGGCTATGGCTACACCTTC.

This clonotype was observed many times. The CDR3 is CASRVPGLGDLGNEQFF. The CDR3 DNA reads as TGCGCCAGCAGGGTCCCGGGACTAGGGGACTTAGGCAATGAGCAGTTCTTC. The rearrangement links TRBV10-2 to TRBJ2-1; 8 nucleotides line up with TRBD2. V lost 6 bases to trimming and J lost 6 bases; unmatched junction nucleotides: 16. The CDR3 sequence is 17 residues long. CDR1 and CDR2 from the germline V gene are WSHSY and SAAADI.

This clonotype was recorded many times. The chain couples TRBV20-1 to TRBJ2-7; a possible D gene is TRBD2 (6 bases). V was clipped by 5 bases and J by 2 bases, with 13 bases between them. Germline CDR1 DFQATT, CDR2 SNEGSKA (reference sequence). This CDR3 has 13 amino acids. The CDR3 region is CSAFSGAAYEQYF. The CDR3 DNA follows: TGCAGTGCTTTTAGCGGAGCCGCCTACGAGCAGTACTTC.

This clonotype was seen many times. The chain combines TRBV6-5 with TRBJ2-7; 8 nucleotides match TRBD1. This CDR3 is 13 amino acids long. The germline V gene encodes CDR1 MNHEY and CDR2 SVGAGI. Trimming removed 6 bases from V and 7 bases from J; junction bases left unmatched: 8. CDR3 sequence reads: CASRMDRVREQYF. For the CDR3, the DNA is TGTGCCAGCAGGATGGACAGGGTCAGGGAGCAGTACTTC.

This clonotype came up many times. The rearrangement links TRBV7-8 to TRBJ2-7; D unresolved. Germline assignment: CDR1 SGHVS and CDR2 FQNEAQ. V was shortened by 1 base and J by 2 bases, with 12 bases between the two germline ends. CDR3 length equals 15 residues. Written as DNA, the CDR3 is TGTGCCAGCAGCTTAGGCCCGGACGGAGCCTACGAGCAGTACTTC. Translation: CASSLGPDGAYEQYF.

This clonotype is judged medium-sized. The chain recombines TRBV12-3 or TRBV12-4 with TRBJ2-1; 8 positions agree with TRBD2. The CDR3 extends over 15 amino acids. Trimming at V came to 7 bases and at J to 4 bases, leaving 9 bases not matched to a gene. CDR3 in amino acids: CASTMGASGYNEQFF. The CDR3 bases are TGTGCCAGCACCATGGGGGCTAGCGGGTACAATGAGCAGTTCTTC.

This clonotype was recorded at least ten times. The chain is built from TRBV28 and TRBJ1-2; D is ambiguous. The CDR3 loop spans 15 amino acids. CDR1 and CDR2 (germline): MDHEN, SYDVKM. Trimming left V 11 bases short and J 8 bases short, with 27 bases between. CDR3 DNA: TGTGCCCTCAGTTATGGTCCGGGTCTGCGGAGGGGCTACACCTTC. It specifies CALSYGPGLRRGYTF.